This T cell receptor beta chain was sequenced in a study of cytomegalovirus exposure and HLA in healthy donors. V was pared by 2 bases and J by 6 bases, with 5 bases of the junction left unmatched. Germline CDR1 and CDR2: MDHEN and SYDVKM. The CDR3 length is 15 residues. As regards this clone: The antigen is undetermined.

PCR involved 60 Vbeta and 13 Jbeta primers. The data were produced by immunoSEQ multiplex PCR, yet TCRdb's version contains in-frame clones alone and is incomplete. Of over 130,000 clones in the sample, just under 85% were seen once. General observations from the study: In vitro data verified a few CMV-associated chains as specific for CMV antigens.

The specimen was PBMCs. The V call is TRBV28, the J call TRBJ1-5, with 9 nucleotides matching TRBD1. The TCR comes from a man aged 30 to 45 in good health and CMV-seropositive. The CDR3 protein is CASSLPTGGTQPQHF. CDR3 bases: TGTGCCAGCAGTTTACCCACAGGGGGCACTCAGCCCCAGCATTTT.